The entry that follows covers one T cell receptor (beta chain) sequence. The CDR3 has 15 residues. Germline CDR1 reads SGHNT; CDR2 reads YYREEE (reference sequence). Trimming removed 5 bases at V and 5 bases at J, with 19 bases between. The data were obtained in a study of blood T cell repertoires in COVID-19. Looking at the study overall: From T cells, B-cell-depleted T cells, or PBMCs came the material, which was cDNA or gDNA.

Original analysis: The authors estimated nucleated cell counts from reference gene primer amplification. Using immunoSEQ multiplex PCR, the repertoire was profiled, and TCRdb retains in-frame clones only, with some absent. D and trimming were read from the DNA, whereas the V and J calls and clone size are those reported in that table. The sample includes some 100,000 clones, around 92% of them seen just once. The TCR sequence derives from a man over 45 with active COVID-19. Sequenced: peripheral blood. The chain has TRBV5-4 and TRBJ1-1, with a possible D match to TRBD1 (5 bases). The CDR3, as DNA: TGTGCCAGCAGTCAACCCGGCCAGGGAGGTACTGAAGCTTTCTTT. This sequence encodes CASSQPGQGGTEAFF.